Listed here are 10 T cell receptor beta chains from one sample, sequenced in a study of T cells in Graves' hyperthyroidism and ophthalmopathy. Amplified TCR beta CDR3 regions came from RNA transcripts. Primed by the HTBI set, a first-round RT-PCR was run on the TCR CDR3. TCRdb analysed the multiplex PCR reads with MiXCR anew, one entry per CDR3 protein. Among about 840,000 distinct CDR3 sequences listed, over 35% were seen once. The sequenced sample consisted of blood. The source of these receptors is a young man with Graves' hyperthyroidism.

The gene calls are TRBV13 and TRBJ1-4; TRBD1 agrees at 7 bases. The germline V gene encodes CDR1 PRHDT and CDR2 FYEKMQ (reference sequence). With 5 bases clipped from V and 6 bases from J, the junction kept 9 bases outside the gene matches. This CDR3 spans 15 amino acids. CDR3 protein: CASSARQGGYEKLFF. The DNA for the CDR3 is TGTGCCAGCAGCGCCCGACAGGGAGGGTATGAAAAACTGTTTTTT.

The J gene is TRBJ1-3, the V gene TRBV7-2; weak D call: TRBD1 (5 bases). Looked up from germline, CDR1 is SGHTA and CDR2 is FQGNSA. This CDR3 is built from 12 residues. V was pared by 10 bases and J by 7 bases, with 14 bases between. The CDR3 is CATRQGSNTIYF. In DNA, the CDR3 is TGTGCCACCAGGCAGGGTTCGAACACCATATATTTT.

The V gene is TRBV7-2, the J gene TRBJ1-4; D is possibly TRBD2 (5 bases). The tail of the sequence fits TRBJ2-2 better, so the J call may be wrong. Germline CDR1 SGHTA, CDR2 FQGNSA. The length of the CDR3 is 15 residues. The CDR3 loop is CASRNINGDTGELFF. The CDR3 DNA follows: TGTGCCAGCAGGAATATCAACGGGGACACCGGGGAGCTGTTTTTT.

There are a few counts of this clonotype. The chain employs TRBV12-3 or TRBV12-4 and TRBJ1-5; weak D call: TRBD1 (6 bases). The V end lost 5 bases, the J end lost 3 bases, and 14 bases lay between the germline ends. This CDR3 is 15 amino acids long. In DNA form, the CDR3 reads TGTGCCAGCAGTCCCCTGGACAGCCTCAATCAGCCCCAGCATTTT. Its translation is CASSPLDSLNQPQHF.

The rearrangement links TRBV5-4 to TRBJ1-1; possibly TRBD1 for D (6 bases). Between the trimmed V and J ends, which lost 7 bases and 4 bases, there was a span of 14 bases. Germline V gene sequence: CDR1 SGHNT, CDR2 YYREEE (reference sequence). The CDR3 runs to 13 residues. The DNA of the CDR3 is TGTGCCAGCTCACGGACAGTTTCCACTGAAGCTTTCTTT. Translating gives CASSRTVSTEAFF.

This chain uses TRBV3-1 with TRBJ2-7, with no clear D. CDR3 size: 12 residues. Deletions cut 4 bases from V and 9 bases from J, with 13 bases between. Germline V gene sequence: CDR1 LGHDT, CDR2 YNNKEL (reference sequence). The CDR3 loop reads CASSPARGSQYF. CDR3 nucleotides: TGTGCCAGCAGCCCAGCCCGAGGATCGCAGTACTTC.

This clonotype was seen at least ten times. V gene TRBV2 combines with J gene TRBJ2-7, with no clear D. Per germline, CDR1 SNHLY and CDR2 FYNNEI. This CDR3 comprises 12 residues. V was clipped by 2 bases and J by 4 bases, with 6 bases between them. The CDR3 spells CASSESHYEQYF. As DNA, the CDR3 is TGTGCCAGCAGTGAATCCCATTACGAGCAGTACTTC.

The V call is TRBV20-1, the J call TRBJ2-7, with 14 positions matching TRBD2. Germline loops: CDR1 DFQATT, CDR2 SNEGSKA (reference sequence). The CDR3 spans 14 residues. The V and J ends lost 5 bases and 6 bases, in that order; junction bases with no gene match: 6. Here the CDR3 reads CSAPTSGGAGEQYF. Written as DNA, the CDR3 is TGCAGTGCTCCGACTAGCGGGGGGGCCGGCGAGCAGTACTTC.

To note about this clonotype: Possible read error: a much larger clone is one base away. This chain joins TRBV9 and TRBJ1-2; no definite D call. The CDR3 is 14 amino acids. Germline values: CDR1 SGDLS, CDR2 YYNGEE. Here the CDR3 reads CASSTVGRNYCYTF. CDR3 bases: TGTGCCAGCAGCACCGTCGGGAGAAACTATTGCTACACCTTC.

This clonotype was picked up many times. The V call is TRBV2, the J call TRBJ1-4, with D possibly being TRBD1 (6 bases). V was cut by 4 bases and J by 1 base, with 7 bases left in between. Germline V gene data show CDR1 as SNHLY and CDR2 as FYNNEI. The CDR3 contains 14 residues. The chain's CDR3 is CASSGGGTNEKLFF. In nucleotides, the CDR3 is TGTGCCAGCAGTGGAGGGGGAACTAATGAAAAACTGTTTTTT. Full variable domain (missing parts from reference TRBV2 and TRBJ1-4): EPEVTQTPSHQVTQMGQEVILRCVPISNHLYFYWYRQILGQKVEFLVSFYNNEISEKSEIFDDQFSVERPDGSNFTLKIRSTKLEDSAMYFCASSGGGTNEKLFFGSGTQLSVL.